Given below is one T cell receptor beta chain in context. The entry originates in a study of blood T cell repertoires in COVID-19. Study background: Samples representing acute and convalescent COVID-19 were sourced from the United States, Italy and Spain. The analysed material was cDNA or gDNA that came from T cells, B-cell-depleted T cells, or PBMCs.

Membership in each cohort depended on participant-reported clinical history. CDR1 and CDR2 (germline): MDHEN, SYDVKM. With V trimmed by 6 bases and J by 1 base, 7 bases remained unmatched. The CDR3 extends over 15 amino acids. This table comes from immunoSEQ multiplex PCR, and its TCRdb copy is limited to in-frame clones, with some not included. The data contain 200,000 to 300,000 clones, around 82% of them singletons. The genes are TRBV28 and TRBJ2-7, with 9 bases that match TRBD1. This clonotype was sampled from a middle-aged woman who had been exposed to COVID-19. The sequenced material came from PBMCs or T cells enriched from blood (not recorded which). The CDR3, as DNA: TGTGCCAGCAGACCACAGGGGGCGTATTCCTACGAGCAGTACTTC. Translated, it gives CASRPQGAYSYEQYF.